The rows below give T cell receptor beta chains drawn from one sample of a study of blood T cell repertoires in COVID-19. Using immunoSEQ multiplex PCR, the repertoire was profiled, and TCRdb retains in-frame clones only, with some absent. The sample carries approximately 140,000 clones, 82% recorded once. Sequenced: peripheral blood. Every receptor here comes from a human donor with acute or convalescent COVID-19. The donor label of this sample is uncertain. CDR3s include the opening cysteine and the closing phenylalanine or tryptophan. The order of the fields is CDR3 length, clone size, D gene, V gene, J gene, CDR3 protein, CDR3 DNA. D genes are given only for firm matches. Rows may omit the clone size; those that give it use once, few, many or a size class.

16	.	TRBD1	TRBV5-1	TRBJ2-7	CASSLATGTGANEQYF	TGCGCCAGCAGCTTAGCCACCGGGACAGGGGCTAACGAGCAGTACTTC
16	few	.	TRBV10-3	TRBJ1-6	CAISAAGDRYNSPLHF	TGTGCCATCAGTGCGGCGGGGGACCGTTATAATTCACCCCTCCACTTT
15	.	.	TRBV9	TRBJ1-1	CASSPPGPRGTEAFF	TGTGCCAGCAGCCCACCCGGTCCCAGGGGAACTGAAGCTTTCTTT
15	.	.	TRBV3-1/TRBV3-2	TRBJ2-3	CASSQRTSPTDTQYF	TGTGCCAGCAGCCAAAGGACAAGCCCCACAGATACGCAGTATTTT
16	.	.	TRBV27	TRBJ2-2	CASSDDRSPNTGELFF	TGTGCCAGCAGTGATGACAGGAGCCCGAACACCGGGGAGCTGTTTTTT
17	.	TRBD2	TRBV7-9	TRBJ2-5	CASDGTSGGVYQETQYF	TGTGCCAGCGACGGGACTAGCGGGGGAGTGTACCAAGAGACCCAGTACTTC
13	.	.	TRBV7-2	TRBJ1-5	CASSGALNQPQHF	TGTGCCAGCAGTGGGGCCCTGAATCAGCCCCAGCATTTT
14	few	.	TRBV7-2	TRBJ1-2	CASSLSGTRGGYTF	TGTGCCAGCAGCTTATCAGGGACAAGAGGCGGCTACACCTTC
15	.	.	TRBV27	TRBJ2-1	CASSLVGGAYNEQFF	TGTGCCAGCAGTTTGGTTGGGGGGGCTTACAATGAGCAGTTCTTC
15	.	.	TRBV6-5	TRBJ1-6	CASSRVLGANSPLHF	TGTGCCAGCAGCAGAGTACTGGGAGCAAATTCACCCCTCCACTTT
12	.	.	TRBV29-1	TRBJ1-2	CSVGQGLHRYTF	TGCAGCGTTGGCCAGGGTTTGCATCGCTACACCTTC
14	.	TRBD1	TRBV7-2	TRBJ1-2	CASSLAQGAGSYTF	TGTGCCAGCAGCTTAGCGCAGGGGGCAGGGAGCTACACCTTC
16	.	TRBD1	TRBV11-2	TRBJ1-3	CASSLAGTGLGNTIYF	TGTGCCAGCAGCTTAGCCGGGACAGGGCTCGGAAACACCATATATTTT
13	.	.	TRBV2	TRBJ1-1	CASSEVRNTEAFF	TGTGCCAGCAGTGAAGTCAGGAACACTGAAGCTTTCTTT
17	.	TRBD1	TRBV19	TRBJ1-1	CASRTGTGLWMNTEAFF	TGTGCCAGCCGGACCGGGACAGGGCTTTGGATGAACACTGAAGCTTTCTTT
14	.	.	TRBV3-1/TRBV3-2	TRBJ1-6	CASSRPERGSPLHF	TGTGCCAGCAGCCGCCCAGAACGGGGTTCACCCCTCCACTTT
14	once	.	TRBV19	TRBJ1-5	CASIIREGGKPQHF	TGTGCCAGTATCATCAGGGAGGGTGGTAAGCCCCAGCATTTT
17	.	TRBD1	TRBV11-2	TRBJ2-6	CASSLQGATSGANVLTF	TGTGCCAGCAGCCTGCAGGGGGCCACTAGTGGGGCCAACGTCCTGACTTTC
15	.	TRBD2	TRBV2	TRBJ2-7	CASKLLAGARGEQYF	TGTGCCAGCAAGCTACTAGCGGGGGCCCGGGGCGAGCAGTACTTC
13	.	.	TRBV9	TRBJ1-1	CASSEGVNTEAFF	TGTGCCAGCAGCGAAGGGGTGAACACTGAAGCTTTCTTT
17	.	TRBD1	TRBV12-5	TRBJ1-1	CASGFSNRGPENTEAFF	TGTGCTAGTGGTTTCTCCAACAGGGGGCCCGAGAACACTGAAGCTTTCTTT
18	.	TRBD2	TRBV7-2	TRBJ2-3	CASSSRGLAGGPSDTQYF	TGTGCCAGCAGCTCCCGTGGACTAGCGGGGGGGCCGTCCGATACGCAGTATTTT
15	few	TRBD1	TRBV7-9	TRBJ2-7	CASSLVAGGPYEQYF	TGTGCCAGCAGCTTAGTGGCAGGGGGCCCCTACGAGCAGTACTTC
11	.	.	TRBV30	TRBJ2-7	CAWSELYEQYF	TGTGCCTGGAGTGAACTCTACGAGCAGTACTTC
11	.	.	TRBV20-1	TRBJ1-1	CVWQGDTEAFF	TGCGTGTGGCAGGGCGACACTGAAGCTTTCTTT